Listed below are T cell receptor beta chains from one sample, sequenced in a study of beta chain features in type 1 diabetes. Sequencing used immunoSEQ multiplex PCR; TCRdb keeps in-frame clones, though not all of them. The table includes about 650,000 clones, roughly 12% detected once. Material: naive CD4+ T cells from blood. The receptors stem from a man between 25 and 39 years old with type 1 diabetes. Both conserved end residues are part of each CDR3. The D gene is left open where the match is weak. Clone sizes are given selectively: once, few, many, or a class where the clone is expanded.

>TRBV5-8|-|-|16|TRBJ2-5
CASSPWARGSGETQYF
TGTGCCAGCAGCCCTTGGGCCAGGGGATCGGGAGAGACCCAGTACTTC
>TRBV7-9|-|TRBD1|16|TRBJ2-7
CASSLPLGTGNHEQYF
TGTGCCAGCAGCTTACCCCTCGGGACAGGGAACCACGAGCAGTACTTC
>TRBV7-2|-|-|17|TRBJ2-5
CASSLAASSAGAETQYF
TGTGCCAGCAGCTTAGCGGCTTCCTCTGCCGGGGCGGAGACCCAGTACTTC
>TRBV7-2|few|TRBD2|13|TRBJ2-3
CASRRGATDTQYF
TGTGCCAGCAGGCGGGGGGCCACAGATACGCAGTATTTT
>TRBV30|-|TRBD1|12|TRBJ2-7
CALGTGAYEQYF
TGTGCCCTTGGGACAGGGGCCTACGAGCAGTACTTC
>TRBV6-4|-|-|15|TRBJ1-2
CASSAVIGAPHGYTF
TGTGCCAGCAGTGCAGTAATAGGGGCACCCCATGGCTACACCTTC
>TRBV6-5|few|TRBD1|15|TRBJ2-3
CASSYSTGSTDTQYF
TGTGCCAGCAGTTACTCGACAGGGTCTACAGATACGCAGTATTTT
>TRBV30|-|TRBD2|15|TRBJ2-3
CAWSIQASGAYTQYF
TGTGCCTGGAGCATCCAGGCTAGCGGGGCCTATACGCAGTATTTT
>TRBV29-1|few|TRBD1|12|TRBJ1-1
CSASGGGFEAFF
TGCAGCGCTTCAGGGGGCGGATTCGAAGCTTTCTTT
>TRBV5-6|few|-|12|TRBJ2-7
CASSLVGGEQYF
TGTGCCAGCAGCTTGGTCGGGGGCGAGCAGTACTTC
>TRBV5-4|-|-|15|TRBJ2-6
CASSLTGSGANVLTF
TGTGCCAGCAGCCTGACGGGGTCTGGGGCCAACGTCCTGACTTTC
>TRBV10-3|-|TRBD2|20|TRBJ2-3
CAISESTLRLAGASTDTQYF
TGTGCCATCAGTGAGTCGACTCTTAGGCTAGCGGGGGCTAGCACAGATACGCAGTATTTT
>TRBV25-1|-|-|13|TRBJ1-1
CASSGHLNTEAFF
TGTGCCAGCAGTGGACATCTGAACACTGAAGCTTTCTTT
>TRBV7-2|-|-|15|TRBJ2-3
CASSSRAGETDTQYF
TGTGCCAGCAGCTCACGGGCAGGGGAAACAGATACGCAGTATTTT
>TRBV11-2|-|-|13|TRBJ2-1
CASSTGPYNEQFF
TGTGCCAGCAGCACGGGACCCTACAATGAGCAGTTCTTC
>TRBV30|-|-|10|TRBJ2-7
CAYSSYEQYF
TGTGCCTACAGCTCCTACGAGCAGTACTTC
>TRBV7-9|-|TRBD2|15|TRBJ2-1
CASSPGLPSYNEQFF
TGTGCCAGCAGCCCGGGACTACCCTCCTACAATGAGCAGTTCTTC
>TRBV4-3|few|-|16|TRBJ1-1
CASSQDAPGPNTEAFF
TGCGCCAGCAGCCAAGATGCGCCAGGGCCTAACACTGAAGCTTTCTTT
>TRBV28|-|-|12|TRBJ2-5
CASSLPQETQYF
TGTGCCAGCAGTTTGCCACAAGAGACCCAGTACTTC
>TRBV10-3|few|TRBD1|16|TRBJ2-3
CAISVHGTGDTDTQYF
TGTGCCATCAGTGTACACGGGACAGGGGACACAGATACGCAGTATTTT
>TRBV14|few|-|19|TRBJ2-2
CASSLLFVGGTVNTGELFF
TGTGCCAGCAGCCTACTATTCGTGGGAGGGACAGTTAACACCGGGGAGCTGTTTTTT
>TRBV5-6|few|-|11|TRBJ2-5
CASSFSETQYF
TGTGCCAGCAGCTTTTCAGAGACCCAGTACTTC
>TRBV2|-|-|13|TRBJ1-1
CASSDRASTEAFF
TGTGCCAGCAGTGACAGGGCCAGCACTGAAGCTTTCTTT
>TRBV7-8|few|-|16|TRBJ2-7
CASSFVVREGPYEQYF
TGTGCCAGCAGCTTTGTGGTTCGAGAGGGTCCGTACGAGCAGTACTTC
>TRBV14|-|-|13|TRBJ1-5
CASARQEGQPQHF
TGTGCCAGCGCACGACAGGAGGGTCAGCCCCAGCATTTT
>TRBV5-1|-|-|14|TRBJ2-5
CASKELRGGETQYF
TGCGCCAGCAAGGAGCTCAGGGGAGGAGAGACCCAGTACTTC
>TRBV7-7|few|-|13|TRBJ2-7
CASSSQESYEQYF
TGTGCTAGCAGCTCGCAGGAGTCCTACGAGCAGTACTTC
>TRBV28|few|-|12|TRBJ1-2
CASRGEGRGYTF
TGTGCCAGCAGGGGGGAAGGCCGAGGCTACACCTTC
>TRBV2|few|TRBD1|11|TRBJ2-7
CASGQVYEQYF
TGTGCCAGCGGACAGGTGTACGAGCAGTACTTC
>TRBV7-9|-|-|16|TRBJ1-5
CASRPLTGVGNQPQHF
TGTGCCAGCAGACCCCTAACCGGGGTGGGAAATCAGCCCCAGCATTTT
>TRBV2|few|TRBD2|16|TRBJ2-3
CASSPLAGGPSDTQYF
TGTGCCAGCAGTCCTTTAGCGGGGGGGCCGTCAGATACGCAGTATTTT
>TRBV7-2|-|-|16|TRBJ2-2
CASSLVYTLNTGELFF
TGTGCCAGCAGCTTAGTATATACCCTCAACACCGGGGAGCTGTTTTTT
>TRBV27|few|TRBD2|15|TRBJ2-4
CASSPRLAGGNIQYF
TGTGCCAGCAGTCCCCGGCTAGCGGGGGGGAACATTCAGTACTTC
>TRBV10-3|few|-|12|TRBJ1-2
CAIGQPNYGYTF
TGTGCCATCGGACAGCCTAACTATGGCTACACCTTC
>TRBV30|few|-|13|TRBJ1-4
CAWREQSWEKLFF
TGTGCCTGGAGGGAGCAGAGTTGGGAAAAACTGTTTTTT
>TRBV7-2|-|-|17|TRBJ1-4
CASSLRAGGLANEKLFF
TGTGCCAGCAGCTTACGCGCCGGGGGGCTAGCTAATGAAAAACTGTTTTTT
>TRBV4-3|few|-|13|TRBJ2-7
CASSQVTGNEQYF
TGCGCCAGCAGCCAAGTCACGGGGAACGAGCAGTACTTC
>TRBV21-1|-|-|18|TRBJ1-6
CASSSKARYRGYNSPLHF
TGTGCCAGCAGCTCAAAGGCGCGTTACAGGGGCTATAATTCACCCCTCCACTTT
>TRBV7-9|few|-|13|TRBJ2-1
CASSLVSYNEQFF
TGTGCCAGCAGCTTAGTGTCCTACAATGAGCAGTTCTTC
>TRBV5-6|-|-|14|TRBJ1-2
CASSPRRGGYGYTF
TGTGCCAGCAGCCCCCGACGCGGGGGATATGGCTACACCTTC
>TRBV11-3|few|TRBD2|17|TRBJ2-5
CASSSAGTSGGGETQYF
TGTGCCAGCAGCTCGGCCGGGACTAGCGGCGGAGGGGAGACCCAGTACTTC
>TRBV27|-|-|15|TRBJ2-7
CASSQTGLSSYEQYF
TGTGCCAGCAGCCAAACGGGACTGAGCTCCTACGAGCAGTACTTC
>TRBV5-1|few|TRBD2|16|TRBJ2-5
CASSSSDAQRGETQYF
TGCGCCAGCAGCTCGTCGGACGCGCAGCGGGGGGAGACCCAGTACTTC
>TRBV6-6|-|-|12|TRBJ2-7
CASRPGVHEQYF
TGTGCCAGCAGGCCGGGGGTCCACGAGCAGTACTTC
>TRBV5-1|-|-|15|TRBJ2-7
CASSPRGVASYEQYF
TGCGCCAGCAGCCCCAGGGGGGTGGCCTCCTACGAGCAGTACTTC
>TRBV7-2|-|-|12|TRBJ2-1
CASSRTVGEQFF
TGTGCCAGCAGCCGGACAGTGGGTGAGCAGTTCTTC
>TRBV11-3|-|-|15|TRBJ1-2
CASSPAAGINYGYTF
TGTGCCAGCAGCCCAGCGGCCGGGATCAACTATGGCTACACCTTC
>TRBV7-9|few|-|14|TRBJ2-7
CASSLEQGAYEQYF
TGTGCCAGCAGCTTAGAGCAGGGCGCCTACGAGCAGTACTTC
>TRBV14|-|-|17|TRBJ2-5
CASSQERAGLPQETQYF
TGTGCCAGCAGCCAAGAAAGGGCAGGCCTCCCTCAAGAGACCCAGTACTTC
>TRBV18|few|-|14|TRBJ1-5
CASSRDNNNQPQHF
TGTGCCAGCTCACGGGACAATAACAATCAGCCCCAGCATTTT
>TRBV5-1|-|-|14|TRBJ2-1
CASSLRDGADEQFF
TGCGCCAGCAGCCTCCGGGACGGAGCGGATGAGCAGTTCTTC
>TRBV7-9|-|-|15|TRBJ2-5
CASSPMGGREETQYF
TGTGCCAGCAGCCCCATGGGGGGACGGGAGGAGACCCAGTACTTC
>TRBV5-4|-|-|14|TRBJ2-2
CASSLNTNTGELFF
TGTGCCAGCAGCTTGAACACAAACACCGGGGAGCTGTTTTTT
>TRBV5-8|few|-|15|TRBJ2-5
CASSLMGGIQETQYF
TGTGCCAGCAGCTTGATGGGGGGTATCCAAGAGACCCAGTACTTC